This paragraph covers one T cell receptor beta chain sequence. This CDR3 comprises 13 residues. Trimming removed 4 bases at V and 3 bases at J, with 8 bases between. CDR1 and CDR2 (germline): KGHDR, SFDVKD. The data were taken from a study of blood T cell repertoires in COVID-19. In the study overall: In each case, the material was cDNA or gDNA derived from T cells, B-cell-depleted T cells, or PBMCs.

Repertoires were generated with immunoSEQ multiplex PCR, while TCRdb's copy carries only in-frame clones and drops some. This sample has roughly 39,000 clones, with 90% found just once. The TCR was taken from a human donor in a cohort sampled during active COVID-19. What was sequenced was peripheral blood. The rearrangement joins TRBV24-1 to TRBJ2-5, with D tentatively TRBD1 (5 bases). Here the CDR3 DNA reads TGTGCCACCAGTGACCCGACAGAAGAGACCCAGTACTTC. Amino acids: CATSDPTEETQYF.